This is a list of T cell receptor beta chains from one sample in a study of response to subunit inactivated influenza vaccine. MiXCR, run by TCRdb on the RT-PCR reads, gives a single entry per CDR3 protein. The sample has 630,000 or so distinct CDR3 sequences, around 16% seen once. This specimen consisted of PBMCs from blood, obtained 11 to 12 days after vaccination. These TCRs come from a man between 45 and 60 years old who received an inactivated influenza vaccine. CDR3s include the opening cysteine and the closing phenylalanine or tryptophan. A D gene is named only where the DNA matches it firmly. Where a row states a size, it is once, few, many or the class of an expanded clone; other rows omit it.

v_gene	abundance	d_gene	j_gene	CDR3aa	CDR3nt
TRBV7-9	once	.	TRBJ1-2	CASSSTGTSYGYTF	TGTGCCAGCAGTTCTACCGGGACCAGCTATGGCTACACCTTC
TRBV20-1	few	TRBD2	TRBJ2-7	CSASPAGGSYEQYF	TGCAGTGCTAGTCCGGCGGGGGGCTCCTACGAGCAGTACTTC
TRBV2	.	.	TRBJ1-2	CASSGSGTPVHGYTF	TGTGCCAGCAGTGGATCCGGGACCCCGGTCCATGGCTACACCTTC
TRBV27	.	.	TRBJ2-5	CASNPWPSKNTQYF	TGTGCCAGCAACCCTTGGCCTAGTAAGAACACCCAGTACTTC
TRBV7-9	few	.	TRBJ2-3	CASSVWSTDTQYF	TGTGCTTCCTCCGTGTGGAGCACAGATACGCAGTATTTT
TRBV11-2	.	TRBD1	TRBJ2-1	CASSLVPLPGRGNEQFF	TGTGCCAGCAGCTTAGTTCCCCTCCCTGGCAGGGGGAATGAGCAGTTCTTC
TRBV29-1	.	.	TRBJ2-7	CSAVTPSYEQYF	TGCAGCGCCGTGACACCCTCCTACGAGCAGTACTTC
TRBV20-1	.	TRBD2	TRBJ2-1	CSAAGLAVNNEQFF	TGCAGTGCAGCAGGACTAGCGGTTAACAATGAGCAGTTCTTC
TRBV20-1	few	.	TRBJ2-3	CSIPTRGSTDTQYF	TGCAGTATTCCGACCCGCGGGAGCACAGATACGCAGTATTTT
TRBV7-9	many	TRBD1	TRBJ2-3	CASSLRTGKTDTQYF	TGTGCCAGCAGCTTACGGACAGGGAAGACAGATACGCAGTATTTT
TRBV12-3/TRBV12-4	few	TRBD2	TRBJ2-1	CASSFWSSGGYNEQFF	TGTGCCAGCAGTTTTTGGTCGAGCGGGGGTTACAATGAGCAGTTCTTC
TRBV12-3/TRBV12-4	few	TRBD1	TRBJ2-4	CASSGTGVRDIQYF	TGTGCCAGCAGTGGGACAGGGGTGAGGGACATTCAGTACTTC
TRBV21-1	.	.	TRBJ2-7	CASSNSLASSSYEQYF	TGTGCCAGCAGCAACTCGCTAGCGTCTAGCTCCTACGAGCAGTACTTC
TRBV5-1	.	TRBD2	TRBJ2-3	CASRRLPGGRTDTQYF	TGCGCCAGCAGACGCTTACCGGGGGGGCGCACAGATACGCAGTATTTT
TRBV20-1	.	.	TRBJ2-3	CSAMGGTDTQYF	TGCAGTGCCATGGGGGGCACAGATACGCAGTATTTT
TRBV11-2	.	.	TRBJ2-2	CASQQDSRGNTGELFF	TGTGCCTCCCAGCAGGACTCGAGGGGTAACACCGGGGAGCTGTTTTTT
TRBV9	.	TRBD2	TRBJ2-7	CASSVFAGGIDEQYF	TGTGCCAGCAGCGTATTTGCGGGAGGAATAGACGAGCAGTACTTC
TRBV20-1	.	TRBD1	TRBJ1-5	CSARTGLGQPQHF	TGCAGTGCCCGGACAGGGCTGGGTCAGCCCCAGCATTTT
TRBV12-3/TRBV12-4	few	.	TRBJ2-3	CASSSSRQVFTDTQYF	TGTGCCAGCAGTTCCTCGCGACAGGTCTTCACAGATACGCAGTATTTT
TRBV7-9	few	TRBD2	TRBJ2-7	CASSFSPRGLESEQYF	TGTGCCAGCAGCTTTAGCCCACGGGGACTAGAAAGCGAGCAGTACTTC
TRBV12-3/TRBV12-4	.	.	TRBJ2-4	CASSLNRARAHIQYF	TGTGCCAGCAGTTTGAATCGGGCCCGGGCGCACATTCAGTACTTC
TRBV2	.	.	TRBJ1-6	CASTDRSSYNSPLHF	TGTGCCAGCACTGACAGGAGCTCCTATAATTCACCCCTCCACTTT
TRBV9	.	TRBD2	TRBJ2-3	CASSAPPSGRVPDTQYF	TGTGCCAGCAGCGCACCTCCGAGCGGGAGGGTCCCAGATACGCAGTATTTT
TRBV11-3	few	.	TRBJ2-1	CASSIGGDYNEQFF	TGTGCCAGCAGCATAGGAGGGGATTACAATGAGCAGTTCTTC
TRBV6-2/TRBV6-3	few	.	TRBJ2-6	CASSGTGANVLTF	TGTGCCAGCAGTGGTACTGGGGCCAACGTCCTGACTTTC
TRBV5-6	few	.	TRBJ1-2	CASSLYRERGGYTF	TGTGCCAGCAGCTTGTACAGGGAAAGAGGTGGCTACACCTTC
TRBV7-9	few	.	TRBJ2-7	CASSQRQDYEQYF	TGTGCCAGCAGCCAAAGACAGGACTACGAGCAGTACTTC
TRBV12-3/TRBV12-4	few	TRBD1	TRBJ1-2	CASSYDRAYGYTF	TGTGCCAGCAGTTACGACAGGGCGTATGGCTACACCTTC
TRBV11-3	.	TRBD1	TRBJ2-5	CASSSETGGKETQYF	TGTGCCAGCAGCTCAGAAACAGGGGGAAAAGAGACCCAGTACTTC
TRBV5-1	few	.	TRBJ2-6	CASSSGRNSGANVLTF	TGCGCCAGCAGCTCCGGACGGAACTCTGGGGCCAACGTCCTGACTTTC
TRBV20-1	.	.	TRBJ2-1	CSARGREGNINEQFF	TGCAGTGCTAGAGGACGAGAGGGCAACATCAATGAGCAGTTCTTC
TRBV20-1	once	TRBD2	TRBJ2-2	CSARLAGGPGTGELFF	TGCAGTGCTAGACTAGCGGGAGGGCCGGGCACCGGGGAGCTGTTTTTT
TRBV5-1	few	TRBD2	TRBJ2-3	CASSQVAGGADTQYF	TGCGCCAGCAGCCAAGTAGCGGGGGGCGCAGATACGCAGTATTTT
TRBV23-1	.	.	TRBJ2-5	CASGATFQETQYF	TGCGCCAGCGGAGCGACATTCCAAGAGACCCAGTACTTC
TRBV4-3	few	TRBD2	TRBJ2-1	CASSQDWSGGLYNEQFF	TGCGCCAGCAGCCAAGATTGGAGCGGGGGGTTATACAATGAGCAGTTCTTC
TRBV29-1	.	.	TRBJ2-3	CSALGQLTDTQYF	TGCAGCGCTTTAGGACAGCTCACAGATACGCAGTATTTT
TRBV12-3/TRBV12-4	.	.	TRBJ2-3	CASSLWGDGTDTQYF	TGTGCCAGCAGTTTATGGGGGGATGGAACAGATACGCAGTATTTT
TRBV9	many	.	TRBJ1-4	CASSVGGWESNEKLFF	TGTGCCAGCAGCGTAGGGGGATGGGAGAGTAATGAAAAACTGTTTTTT
TRBV20-1	.	.	TRBJ1-6	CSARDFRGSYNSPLHF	TGCAGTGCTAGAGATTTCAGGGGTTCCTATAATTCACCCCTCCACTTT
TRBV3-1	.	.	TRBJ2-6	CASSQTPSGANVLTF	TGTGCCAGCAGCCAAACACCGTCTGGGGCCAACGTCCTGACTTTC
TRBV4-2	.	TRBD2	TRBJ2-3	CASSQDVGGMQWYF	TGTGCCAGCAGCCAAGATGTGGGGGGGATGCAGTGGTATTTT
TRBV7-9	.	.	TRBJ2-7	CASSTLRGGTSSYEQYF	TGTGCCAGCAGCACCTTGAGGGGAGGAACTAGCTCCTACGAGCAGTACTTC
TRBV18	.	.	TRBJ1-1	CASSLNKNTEAFF	TGTGCCAGCTCACTTAATAAGAACACTGAAGCTTTCTTT
TRBV18	many	.	TRBJ2-3	CASSPTTIPSTDTQYF	TGTGCCAGCTCACCAACGACAATCCCTAGCACAGATACGCAGTATTTT
TRBV18	few	TRBD2	TRBJ2-1	CASSPLLAGGLHNEQFF	TGTGCCAGCTCACCGTTACTAGCGGGAGGGCTACACAATGAGCAGTTCTTC
TRBV24-1	.	.	TRBJ2-3	CATSDGLADTQYF	TGTGCCACCAGTGATGGACTCGCAGATACGCAGTATTTT
TRBV12-3/TRBV12-4	few	TRBD2	TRBJ2-4	CASSFEGSGALAKNIQYF	TGTGCCAGCAGTTTTGAGGGAAGCGGGGCACTAGCCAAAAACATTCAGTACTTC
TRBV20-1	.	TRBD2	TRBJ2-3	CSARLRRLAGGPSTDTQYF	TGCAGTGCTAGATTGCGGCGACTAGCGGGGGGGCCGAGCACAGATACGCAGTATTTT
TRBV3-1	.	TRBD2	TRBJ2-1	CASSQDRSGGANEQFF	TGTGCCAGCAGCCAAGATAGGAGCGGGGGGGCCAATGAGCAGTTCTTC
TRBV5-5	.	.	TRBJ2-2	CASSLLDRHTGELFF	TGTGCCAGCAGCTTACTGGACAGACACACCGGGGAGCTGTTTTTT
TRBV7-4	many	.	TRBJ2-4	CASSLARSPLAKNIQYF	TGTGCCAGCAGCTTAGCGCGGTCCCCTCTAGCCAAAAACATTCAGTACTTC